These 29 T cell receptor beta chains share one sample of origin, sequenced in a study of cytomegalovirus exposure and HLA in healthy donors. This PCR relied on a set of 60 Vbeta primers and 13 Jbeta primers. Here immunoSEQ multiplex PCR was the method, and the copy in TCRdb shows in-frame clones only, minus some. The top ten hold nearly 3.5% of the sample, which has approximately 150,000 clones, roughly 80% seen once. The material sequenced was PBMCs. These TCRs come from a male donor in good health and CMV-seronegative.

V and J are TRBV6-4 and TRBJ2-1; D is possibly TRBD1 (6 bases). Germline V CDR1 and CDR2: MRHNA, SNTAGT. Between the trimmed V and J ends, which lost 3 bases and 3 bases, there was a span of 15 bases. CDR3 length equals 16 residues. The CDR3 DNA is TGTGCCAGCAGTGAGGACAGCGGAGGTTACTACAATGAGCAGTTCTTC. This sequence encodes CASSEDSGGYYNEQFF.

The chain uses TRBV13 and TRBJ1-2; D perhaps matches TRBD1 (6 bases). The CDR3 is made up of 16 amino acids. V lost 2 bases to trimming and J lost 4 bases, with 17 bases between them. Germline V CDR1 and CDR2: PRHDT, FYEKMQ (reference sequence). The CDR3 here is CASSLFTGSDVYGYTF. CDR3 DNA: TGTGCCAGCAGCTTATTCACAGGGTCTGACGTCTATGGCTACACCTTC.

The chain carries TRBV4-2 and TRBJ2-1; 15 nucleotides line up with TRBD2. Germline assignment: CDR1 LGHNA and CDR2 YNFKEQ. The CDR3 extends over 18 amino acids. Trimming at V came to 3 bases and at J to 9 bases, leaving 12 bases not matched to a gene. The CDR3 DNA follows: TGTGCCAGCAGCCAGCCCCTTCCGGGACTAGCGGGAGGTGGTGAGCAGTTCTTC. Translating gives CASSQPLPGLAGGGEQFF.

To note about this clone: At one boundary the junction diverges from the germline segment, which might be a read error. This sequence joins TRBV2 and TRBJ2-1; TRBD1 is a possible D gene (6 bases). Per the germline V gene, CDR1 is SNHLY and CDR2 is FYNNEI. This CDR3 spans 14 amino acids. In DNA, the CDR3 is TGTGCCACCTCAGGGGTCAGCTCCCACAATGAGCAGTTCTTC. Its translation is CATSGVSSHNEQFF.

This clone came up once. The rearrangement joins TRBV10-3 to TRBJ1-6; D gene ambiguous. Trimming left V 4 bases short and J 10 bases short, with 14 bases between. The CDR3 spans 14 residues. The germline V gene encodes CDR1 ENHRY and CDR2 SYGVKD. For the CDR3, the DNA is TGTGCCATCAGTGCGACCTCTTCGAGGTCACCCCTCCACTTT. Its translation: CAISATSSRSPLHF.

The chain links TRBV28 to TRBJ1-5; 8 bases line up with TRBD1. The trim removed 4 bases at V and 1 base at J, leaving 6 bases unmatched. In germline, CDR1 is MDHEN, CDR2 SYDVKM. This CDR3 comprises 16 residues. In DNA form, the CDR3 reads TGTGCCAGCAGTTCATCCTGGACAGGGAGCAATCAGCCCCAGCATTTT. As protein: CASSSSWTGSNQPQHF.

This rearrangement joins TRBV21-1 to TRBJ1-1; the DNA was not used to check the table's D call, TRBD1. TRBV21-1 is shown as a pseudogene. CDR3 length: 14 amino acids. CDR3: CASSPGQENTEAFF. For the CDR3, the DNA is TGTGCCAGCTCCCCGGGACAGGAGAACACTGAAGCTTTCTTT.

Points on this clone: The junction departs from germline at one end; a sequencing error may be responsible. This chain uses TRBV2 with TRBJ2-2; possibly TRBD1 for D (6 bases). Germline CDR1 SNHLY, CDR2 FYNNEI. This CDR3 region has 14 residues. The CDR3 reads CASREGQLTGELFF. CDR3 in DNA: TGTGCCAGCAGGGAAGGACAGCTCACCGGGGAGCTGTTTTTT.

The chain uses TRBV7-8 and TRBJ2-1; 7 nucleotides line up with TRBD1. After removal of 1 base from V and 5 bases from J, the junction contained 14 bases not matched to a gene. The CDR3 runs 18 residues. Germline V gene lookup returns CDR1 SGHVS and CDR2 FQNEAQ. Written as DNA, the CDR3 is TGTGCCAGCAGCTTAGGACGATCCGGAGACAGGGTGAACAATGAGCAGTTCTTC. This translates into CASSLGRSGDRVNNEQFF.

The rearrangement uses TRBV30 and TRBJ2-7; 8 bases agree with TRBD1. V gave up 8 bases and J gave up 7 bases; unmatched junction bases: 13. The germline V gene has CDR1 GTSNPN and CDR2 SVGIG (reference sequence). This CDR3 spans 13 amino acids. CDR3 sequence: CALRPDRVGEQYF. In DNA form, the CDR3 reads TGTGCCCTGAGACCGGACAGGGTTGGAGAGCAGTACTTC.

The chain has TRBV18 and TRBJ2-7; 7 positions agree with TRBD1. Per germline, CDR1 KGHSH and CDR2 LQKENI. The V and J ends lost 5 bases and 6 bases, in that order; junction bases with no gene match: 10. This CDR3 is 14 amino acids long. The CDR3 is CASSFDRDLAEQYF. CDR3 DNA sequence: TGTGCCAGCTCATTCGACAGGGATCTGGCCGAGCAGTACTTC.

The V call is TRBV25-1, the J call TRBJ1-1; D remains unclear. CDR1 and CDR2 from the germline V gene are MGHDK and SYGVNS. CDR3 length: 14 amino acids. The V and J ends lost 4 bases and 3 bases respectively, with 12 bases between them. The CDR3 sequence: CASSVGGFDTEAFF. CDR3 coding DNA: TGTGCCAGCAGTGTAGGAGGGTTCGACACTGAAGCTTTCTTT.

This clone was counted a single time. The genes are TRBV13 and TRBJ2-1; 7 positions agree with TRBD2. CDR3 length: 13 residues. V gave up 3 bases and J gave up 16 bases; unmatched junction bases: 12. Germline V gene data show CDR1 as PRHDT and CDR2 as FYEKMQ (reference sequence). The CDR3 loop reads CASSLGFGTTCFF. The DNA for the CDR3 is TGTGCCAGCAGCTTGGGATTCGGGACTACTTGTTTCTTC.

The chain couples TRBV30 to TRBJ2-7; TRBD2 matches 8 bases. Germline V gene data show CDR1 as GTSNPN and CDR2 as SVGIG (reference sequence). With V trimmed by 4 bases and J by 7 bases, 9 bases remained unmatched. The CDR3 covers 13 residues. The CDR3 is CAWTPPGGREQYF. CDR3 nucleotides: TGTGCCTGGACCCCTCCGGGAGGGCGGGAGCAGTACTTC.

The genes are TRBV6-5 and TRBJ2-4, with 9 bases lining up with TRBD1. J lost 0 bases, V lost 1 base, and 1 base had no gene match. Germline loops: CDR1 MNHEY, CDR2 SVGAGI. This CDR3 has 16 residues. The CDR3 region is CASSYLDRGAKNIQYF. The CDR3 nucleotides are TGTGCCAGCAGTTACTTGGACAGGGGAGCCAAAAACATTCAGTACTTC.

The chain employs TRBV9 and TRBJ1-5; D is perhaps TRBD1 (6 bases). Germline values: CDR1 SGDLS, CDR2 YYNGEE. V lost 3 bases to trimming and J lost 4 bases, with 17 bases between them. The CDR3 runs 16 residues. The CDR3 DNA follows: TGTGCCAGCAGCGCCTCTTTTAGGGGGAAAAATCAGCCCCAGCATTTT. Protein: CASSASFRGKNQPQHF.

The DNA of the CDR3 is TGCGCCTCCAGGGATCATCCCGGAAAGTTGACCGGGGAGCTGTTTTTT. Its protein product is CASRDHPGKLTGELFF. The J gene is TRBJ2-2, the V gene TRBV4-1; D perhaps matches TRBD1 (5 bases). CDR3 size: 16 residues. Germline V gene lookup returns CDR1 MGHRA and CDR2 YSYEKL. Trimming took 11 bases from V and 5 from J, leaving 24 bases between them.

CDR3 protein: CASSLGTTYEQYF. CDR3 coding DNA: TGTGCCAGCAGCCTCGGGACTACCTACGAGCAGTACTTC. J is TRBJ2-7 and V is TRBV5-6; the match to TRBD2 covers 7 bases. The V and J ends lost 4 bases and 2 bases, in that order; junction bases with no gene match: 3. The CDR3 covers 13 residues. Germline values: CDR1 SGHDT, CDR2 YYEEEE.

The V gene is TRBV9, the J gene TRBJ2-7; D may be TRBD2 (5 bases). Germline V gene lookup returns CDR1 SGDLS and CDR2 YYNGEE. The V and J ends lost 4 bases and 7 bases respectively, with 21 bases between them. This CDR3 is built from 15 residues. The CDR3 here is CASSLGGGGPFEQYF. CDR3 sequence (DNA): TGTGCCAGCAGCTTAGGTGGAGGCGGCCCCTTTGAGCAGTACTTC.

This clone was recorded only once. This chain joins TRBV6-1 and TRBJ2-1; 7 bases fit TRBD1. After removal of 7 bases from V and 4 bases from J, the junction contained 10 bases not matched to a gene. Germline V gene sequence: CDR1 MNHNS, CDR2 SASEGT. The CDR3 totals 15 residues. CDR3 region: CASISPGGPYNEQFF. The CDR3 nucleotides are TGTGCCAGCATTTCCCCAGGGGGTCCTTACAATGAGCAGTTCTTC.

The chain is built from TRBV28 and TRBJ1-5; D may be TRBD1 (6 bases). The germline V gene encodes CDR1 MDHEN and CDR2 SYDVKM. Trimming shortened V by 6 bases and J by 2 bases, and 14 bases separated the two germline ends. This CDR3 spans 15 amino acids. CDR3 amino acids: CASSPGHLRNQPQHF. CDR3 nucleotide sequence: TGTGCCAGCAGCCCGGGACACCTTCGCAATCAGCCCCAGCATTTT.

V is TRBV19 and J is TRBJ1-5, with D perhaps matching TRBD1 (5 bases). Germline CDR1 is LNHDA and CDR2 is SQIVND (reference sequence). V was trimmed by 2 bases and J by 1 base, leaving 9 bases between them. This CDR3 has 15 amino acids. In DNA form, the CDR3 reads TGTGCCAGTAGTATAAGGGCAGGGAGCAATCAGCCCCAGCATTTT. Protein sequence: CASSIRAGSNQPQHF.

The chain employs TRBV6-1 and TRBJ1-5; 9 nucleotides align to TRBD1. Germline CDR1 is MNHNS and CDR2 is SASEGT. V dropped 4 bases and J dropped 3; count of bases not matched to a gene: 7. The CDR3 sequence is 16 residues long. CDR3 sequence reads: CASSAHGQGHNQPQHF. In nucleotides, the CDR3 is TGTGCCAGCAGTGCCCACGGACAGGGGCACAATCAGCCCCAGCATTTT.

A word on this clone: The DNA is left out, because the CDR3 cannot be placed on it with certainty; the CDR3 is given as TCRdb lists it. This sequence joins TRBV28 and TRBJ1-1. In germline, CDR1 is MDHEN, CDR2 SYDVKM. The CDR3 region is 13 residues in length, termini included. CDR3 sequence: CASSSSVLAEAFF.

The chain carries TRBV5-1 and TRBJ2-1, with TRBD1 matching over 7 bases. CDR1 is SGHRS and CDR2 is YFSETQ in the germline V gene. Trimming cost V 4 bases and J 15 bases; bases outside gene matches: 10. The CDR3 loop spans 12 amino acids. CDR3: CASSTGTAIRFF. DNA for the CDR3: TGCGCCAGCAGCACCGGGACAGCCATCCGGTTCTTC.

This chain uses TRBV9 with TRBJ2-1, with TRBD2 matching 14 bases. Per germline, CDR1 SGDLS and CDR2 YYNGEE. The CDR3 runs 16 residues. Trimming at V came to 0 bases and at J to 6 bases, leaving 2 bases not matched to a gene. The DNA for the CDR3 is TGTGCCAGCAGCGTAGGGGGACTAGCGGGAGTCAATGAGCAGTTCTTC. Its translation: CASSVGGLAGVNEQFF.

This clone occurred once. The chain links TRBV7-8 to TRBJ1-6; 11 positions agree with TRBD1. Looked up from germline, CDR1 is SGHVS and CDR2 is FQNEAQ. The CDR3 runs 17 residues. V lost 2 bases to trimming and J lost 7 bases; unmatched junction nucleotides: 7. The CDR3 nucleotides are TGTGCCAGCAGCTTAACCCGAGGGGACAGGGGGAATTCACCCCTCCACTTT. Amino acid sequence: CASSLTRGDRGNSPLHF.

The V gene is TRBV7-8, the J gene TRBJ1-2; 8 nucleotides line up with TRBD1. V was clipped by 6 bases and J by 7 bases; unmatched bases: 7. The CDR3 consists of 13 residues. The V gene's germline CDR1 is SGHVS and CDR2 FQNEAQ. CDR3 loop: CASRDRDGSGYTF. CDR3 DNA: TGTGCCAGCAGGGACAGGGACGGCTCTGGCTACACCTTC.

The CDR3 is CASSRGTGPGEQYF. The CDR3 bases are TGTGCCAGCAGCCGTGGGACAGGCCCGGGGGAGCAGTACTTC. The chain links TRBV5-4 to TRBJ2-7; 8 nucleotides align to TRBD1. V gave up 4 bases and J gave up 7 bases; unmatched junction bases: 10. Germline-derived CDR1 and CDR2 are SGHNT and YYREEE (reference sequence). CDR3 length equals 14 residues.